This T cell receptor beta chain was profiled in a study of CD8 T cells in ankylosing spondylitis (TCRdb year 2017). Regarding the complete study: To find TCR variants linked to disease, the study profiled T cell receptor beta repertoires in ankylosing spondylitis patients and healthy donors. The full study cohort comprised around 25 ankylosing spondylitis patients and around 100 healthy donors. Peripheral blood was sampled, and synovial fluid was also collected from ankylosing spondylitis patients.

The sequencing machine was an Illumina HiSeq 2500. TCR beta libraries were prepared by quantitative 5'-RACE with molecular barcodes. The published analysis was carried out like this. Disease-linked TCR variants were identified with a new computational method built on a probabilistic model of VDJ rearrangement. TCRdb trimmed public reads at Q25 via fastp, called clones via MiXCR and kept in-frame beta chains. Rows with one shared CDR3 protein collapse into an entry with the most common genes and DNA. In this record, the V and J calls reflect TCRdb's handling and not the investigators' own analysis. The sample records 200,000 to 300,000 distinct CDR3 sequences, 30% to 40% of which are singletons. The leading ten clones occupy roughly 4.2% of the sample. The germline V gene (reference sequence) specifies DFQATT as CDR1 and SNEGSKA as CDR2. The germline ends are 8 bases apart after V is trimmed by 0 bases and J by 3 bases. From the cysteine through the phenylalanine, the CDR3 covers 13 amino acids. Of the read, only the CDR3 DNA is kept; its 39 bases are in frame from base 1.

Details on this clonotype: Its antigen has not been determined. Base qualities are not recorded, but no much larger clone differs from it by a single base.

Overall results and qualifications from the work: According to the report, matched synovial fluid samples from ankylosing spondylitis patients were significantly enriched for the disease-linked clones. Blood from ankylosing spondylitis patients appeared to be characterized by a TCR beta motif made up of several highly homologous amino acid variants. Some TCR beta motif variants had previously been reported in synovial fluid and blood of reactive arthritis patients, which suggested common disease-initiation mechanisms. The disease-linked clones showed a CD8+ phenotype and occurred at relatively low frequencies in peripheral blood.

Sample: blood, either unsorted or a sorted T cell fraction (not recorded which). Recombination joined TRBV20-1 with TRBJ1-1; perhaps TRBD1 is the D gene, with 5 bases matching. The sequence came from a male donor with ankylosing spondylitis or in good health (not recorded which). The DNA is TGCAGTGCTAGAGATAGGACATACACTGAAGCTTTCTTT. Protein translation: CSARDRTYTEAFF.